A single sample gave rise to the 29 T cell receptor beta chains below, sequenced in a study of blood T cell repertoires in COVID-19. Sequencing was performed with immunoSEQ multiplex PCR; in TCRdb, only in-frame clones are kept and a portion is missing. The table includes over 200,000 clones, more than 80% detected once. Sequencing was performed on peripheral blood. All receptors derive from a woman in her thirties with COVID-19, enrolled during active disease.

This chain joins TRBV5-6 and TRBJ1-2, with unresolved D. The CDR3 is 15 amino acids. Deletions cut 0 bases from V and 8 bases from J, with 17 bases between. Per germline, CDR1 SGHDT and CDR2 YYEEEE. CDR3 nucleotide sequence: TGTGCCAGCAGCTTGGGGGCAGCGGTAAATTCGGGCTACACCTTC. This gives the protein CASSLGAAVNSGYTF.

The CDR3 here is CASRFAQGRNTEAFF. The CDR3 DNA reads as TGTGCAAGTCGCTTTGCACAGGGGAGGAACACTGAAGCTTTCTTT. The chain employs TRBV12-2 and TRBJ1-1; the table's TRBD1 call for D was not verified on the DNA. TRBV12-2 is classified as a pseudogene. The CDR3 is 15 residues long.

The V call is TRBV5-1, the J call TRBJ2-1, with 11 bases lining up with TRBD2. V dropped 5 bases and J dropped 0; count of bases not matched to a gene: 7. The CDR3 spans 17 residues. The V gene's germline CDR1 is SGHRS and CDR2 YFSETQ. The CDR3 loop reads CASRPGTSGSSYNEQFF. The CDR3 region has the DNA TGCGCCAGCAGACCCGGGACTAGCGGAAGCTCCTACAATGAGCAGTTCTTC.

The rearrangement uses TRBV7-3 and TRBJ2-5; D not resolved. This CDR3 region has 13 residues. V was trimmed by 5 bases and J by 5 bases, leaving 12 bases between them. Germline V lookup: CDR1 SGHTA, CDR2 FQGTGA. The chain's CDR3 is CASSPGSRETQYF. DNA for the CDR3: TGTGCCAGCAGCCCCGGGTCGAGGGAGACCCAGTACTTC.

V and J are TRBV12-3 or TRBV12-4 and TRBJ2-7; D is possibly TRBD2 (7 bases). The CDR3 loop spans 13 amino acids. V lost 6 bases and J lost 1, with 10 bases in between. CDR3 DNA sequence: TGTGCCAGCAGGGGGGGGCCGTCCTACGAGCAGTACTTC. Protein product: CASRGGPSYEQYF.

V gene TRBV9 combines with J gene TRBJ2-3, with 10 bases matching TRBD2. The CDR3 contains 16 residues. V shed 0 bases and J 3 bases; nucleotides not matched to a gene: 4. Germline-derived CDR1 and CDR2 are SGDLS and YYNGEE. The CDR3 DNA is TGTGCCAGCAGCGTAGAGCCTAGCGGGGGTACAGATACGCAGTATTTT. This encodes CASSVEPSGGTDTQYF.

With respect to this clone: This sample includes further DNA sequences coding for the same CDR3. This sequence joins TRBV7-9 and TRBJ1-1; D is uncertain. Per germline, CDR1 SEHNR and CDR2 FQNEAQ (reference sequence). Trimming stripped 1 base from V and 0 bases from J, with 9 bases between. The length of the CDR3 is 15 residues. The CDR3 region is CASSLGSQMNTEAFF. CDR3 in DNA: TGTGCCAGCAGCTTAGGTTCCCAAATGAACACTGAAGCTTTCTTT. The entire variable domain, with the rest obtained from reference TRBV7-9 and TRBJ1-1, is as follows: DTGVSQNPRHKITKRGQNVTFRCDPISEHNRLYWYRQTLGQGPEFLTYFQNEAQLEKSRLLSDRFSAERPKGSFSTLEIQRTEQGDSAMYLCASSLGSQMNTEAFFGQGTRLTVV.

V usage is TRBV19 and J usage is TRBJ1-1; 9 nucleotides match TRBD1. J was trimmed by 4 bases and V by 5 bases; bases with no gene match: 8. From germline, CDR1 is LNHDA and CDR2 SQIVND (reference sequence). There are 15 residues in the CDR3. Here the CDR3 reads CASSPRTGAFTEAFF. For the CDR3, the DNA is TGTGCCAGTAGTCCCCGGACAGGGGCCTTCACTGAAGCTTTCTTT.

This sequence joins TRBV13 and TRBJ1-2; 9 nucleotides line up with TRBD1. The ends lost 5 bases at V and 8 bases at J; junction bases unmatched: 6. CDR1 is PRHDT and CDR2 is FYEKMQ in the germline V gene (reference sequence). The CDR3 loop spans 13 amino acids. The CDR3 loop is CASSKQGAFGYTF. The CDR3, as DNA: TGTGCCAGCAGCAAACAGGGGGCATTCGGCTACACCTTC.

The gene calls are TRBV5-4 and TRBJ2-5; D gene uncertain. This CDR3 has 14 amino acids. V was clipped by 5 bases and J by 1 base, with 12 bases between them. Looked up from germline, CDR1 is SGHNT and CDR2 is YYREEE (reference sequence). The CDR3 reads CASRKTPAQETQYF. The CDR3 nucleotides read TGTGCCAGCAGAAAGACACCCGCCCAAGAGACCCAGTACTTC.

This chain uses TRBV5-4 with TRBJ2-2, with D maybe TRBD1 (7 bases). CDR1 SGHNT and CDR2 YYREEE come from the germline V gene (reference sequence). The CDR3 consists of 14 residues. Deletions cut 5 bases from V and 4 bases from J, with 12 bases between. For the CDR3, the DNA is TGTGCCAGCAGGAGGCAGGGGGGCACCGGGGAGCTGTTTTTT. Encoded protein: CASRRQGGTGELFF.

This clone has just a few counts. The chain is built from TRBV27 and TRBJ2-6; 10 bases agree with TRBD1. Germline values: CDR1 MNHEY, CDR2 SMNVEV (reference sequence). CDR3 length: 18 residues. Trimming removed 5 bases from V and 0 bases from J; junction bases left unmatched: 7. For the CDR3, the DNA is TGTGCCAGCAGTCTCCGGGACAGGGGCCTCTCTGGGGCCAACGTCCTGACTTTC. This translates into CASSLRDRGLSGANVLTF.

The rearrangement joins TRBV3-1 (or the pseudogene TRBV3-2) to TRBJ2-3, with TRBD2 matching 13 bases. This CDR3 is built from 16 residues. Losses at the gene ends were 2 bases for V and 4 bases for J; bases not matched to a gene: 3. From germline, CDR1 is LGHDT and CDR2 YNNKEL (reference sequence). DNA of the CDR3: TGTGCCAGCAGCCAAACTAGCGGGGGGGCAGCAGATACGCAGTATTTT. Translated: CASSQTSGGAADTQYF.

The chain employs TRBV2 and TRBJ2-5; TRBD2 matches 9 bases. The V segment lost 8 bases and the J segment 1 base; nucleotides outside the gene matches: 2. CDR1 and CDR2 (germline): SNHLY, FYNNEI. The CDR3 contains 13 residues. The CDR3 region has the DNA TGTGCCAGCCCTAGCGGGGTCCAAGAGACCCAGTACTTC. Translation gives CASPSGVQETQYF.

The gene calls are TRBV11-2 and TRBJ2-7, with 10 positions matching TRBD1. In germline, CDR1 is SGHAT, CDR2 FQNNGV. J gave up 6 bases and V 4 bases, and 9 bases lay outside the gene matches. This CDR3 region has 15 residues. The DNA of the CDR3 is TGTGCCAGCAGCTCGTACCGGGACAGGGGCGCCGAGCAGTACTTC. Translation: CASSSYRDRGAEQYF.

The rearrangement uses TRBV6-2 or TRBV6-3 and TRBJ2-5, with a weak D call TRBD1 (8 bases). From germline, CDR1 is MNHEY and CDR2 SVGEGT. The CDR3 consists of 17 residues. The V end was cut by 4 bases, the J end by 4 bases, with 22 bases between. The CDR3 spells CASSSFRRTGRAETQYF. DNA of the CDR3: TGTGCCAGCAGTTCCTTCCGACGGACAGGGAGGGCAGAGACCCAGTACTTC.

The gene calls are TRBV4-3 and TRBJ1-4, with 7 bases fitting TRBD1. The junction had 6 bases not matched to a gene; V was cut back by 0 bases and J by 8 bases. This CDR3 is built from 15 residues. Germline V gives CDR1 LGHNA, CDR2 YSLEER. Here the CDR3 reads CASSQDTGQVEKLFF. The CDR3 region has the DNA TGCGCCAGCAGCCAAGATACAGGACAGGTAGAAAAACTGTTTTTT.

The chain joins TRBV3-1 (or the pseudogene TRBV3-2) to TRBJ1-1; D is perhaps TRBD1 (6 bases). The V and J ends lost 1 base and 11 bases respectively, with 17 bases between them. Germline V lookup: CDR1 LGHDT, CDR2 YNNKEL (reference sequence). The CDR3 extends over 14 amino acids. The CDR3 DNA is TGTGCCAGCAGCCAAGGACGAGGGGCGGGGGCGGCTTTCTTT. It translates to CASSQGRGAGAAFF.

CDR3 sequence: CASSSALHRAGSPLHF. The CDR3, as DNA: TGTGCCAGCAGCTCCGCGCTCCACAGGGCCGGATCACCCCTCCACTTT. The rearrangement uses TRBV5-4 and TRBJ1-6; TRBD1 might be the D (6 bases). CDR1 and CDR2 from the germline V gene are SGHNT and YYREEE (reference sequence). The CDR3 loop spans 16 amino acids. V gave up 3 bases and J gave up 10 bases, with 20 bases separating them.

This clone was observed at least ten times. This rearrangement joins TRBV7-9 to TRBJ1-2; maybe TRBD1 (5 bases). Trimming took 4 bases from V and 5 from J, leaving 14 bases between them. The CDR3 is 14 amino acids. The germline CDR1 and CDR2 sequences are SEHNR and FQNEAQ (reference sequence). The CDR3 nucleotides are TGTGCCAGCAGCTGGGGGGAGTTACTGTATGGCTACACCTTC. This codes for CASSWGELLYGYTF.

This chain links TRBV6-2 or TRBV6-3 with TRBJ2-2, with unresolved D. Trimming removed 4 bases from V and 1 base from J, with 16 bases in between. CDR1 and CDR2 (germline): MNHEY, SVGEGT. The CDR3 is 17 amino acids. Written as DNA, the CDR3 is TGTGCCAGCAGTTTTTCCCCTCGGGTAGTGAACACCGGGGAGCTGTTTTTT. Its translation: CASSFSPRVVNTGELFF.

The V call is TRBV25-1, the J call TRBJ1-6; 8 nucleotides match TRBD1. J was trimmed by 3 bases and V by 6 bases; bases with no gene match: 10. CDR3 size: 17 residues. The germline V gene has CDR1 MGHDK and CDR2 SYGVNS. For the CDR3, the DNA is TGTGCCAGCAGCCCAAGGACAGGGTCAGTCTATAATTCACCCCTCCACTTT. Amino acids: CASSPRTGSVYNSPLHF.

The V and J genes are TRBV4-2 and TRBJ2-7, with 10 bases aligning to TRBD2. V trimming: 2 bases; J trimming: 4 bases; junction bases outside the gene matches: 5. This CDR3 region has 15 residues. Germline values: CDR1 LGHNA, CDR2 YNFKEQ. CDR3 loop: CASSQPGTSVYEQYF. The CDR3 coding sequence is TGTGCCAGCAGCCAACCCGGGACTAGCGTATACGAGCAGTACTTC.

This chain links TRBV24-1 with TRBJ1-1; D call uncertain. The CDR3 consists of 11 residues. Trimming pared 6 bases from V and 2 bases from J, leaving 3 bases between. Germline CDR1 is KGHDR and CDR2 is SFDVKD. The CDR3 DNA is TGTGCCACCAGTTCAAACACTGAAGCTTTCTTT. Its translation is CATSSNTEAFF.

The CDR3 bases are TGTGCCAGCACCTTGACAACTGAAGCTTTCTTT. It specifies CASTLTTEAFF. The chain recombines TRBV2 with TRBJ1-1; D not certain. CDR3 length: 11 amino acids. CDR1 and CDR2 (germline): SNHLY, FYNNEI. The V and J ends lost 7 bases and 5 bases respectively, with 8 bases between them.

The J gene is TRBJ2-2, the V gene TRBV6-5, with D tentatively TRBD1 (6 bases). The CDR3 is made up of 15 amino acids. Germline CDR1 reads MNHEY; CDR2 reads SVGAGI. Trimming left V 7 bases short and J 1 base short, with 13 bases between. The CDR3 nucleotides are TGTGCCAGCAAGTATGCAGGGGTGAACACCGGGGAGCTGTTTTTT. Translation gives CASKYAGVNTGELFF.

The chain couples TRBV28 to TRBJ1-2, with D hard to call. The ends were cut back, 6 bases at V and 4 bases at J, with 18 bases in the middle. The germline CDR1 and CDR2 sequences are MDHEN and SYDVKM. This CDR3 region has 15 residues. The CDR3 protein is CASSVGGVKAYGYTF. The CDR3 DNA sequence: TGTGCCAGCAGCGTGGGCGGGGTGAAGGCCTATGGCTACACCTTC.

This chain connects TRBV6-5 to TRBJ2-7, with TRBD2 identical over 9 bases. This CDR3 contains 13 residues. With 5 bases clipped from V and 3 bases from J, the junction kept 2 bases outside the gene matches. Germline CDR1 and CDR2: MNHEY and SVGAGI. The chain's CDR3 is CASSRTSDYEQYF. The CDR3 bases are TGTGCCAGCAGTAGGACTAGCGACTACGAGCAGTACTTC.

CDR3 sequence (DNA): TGTGCCAGCAGTGAAACAGTTACAGATACGCAGTATTTT. As protein: CASSETVTDTQYF. V and J are TRBV2 and TRBJ2-3; D is unresolved. This CDR3 comprises 13 residues. Germline V gene lookup returns CDR1 SNHLY and CDR2 FYNNEI. Between the trimmed V and J ends, which lost 2 bases and 3 bases, there was a span of 6 bases.